This T cell receptor beta chain was documented in a study of cytomegalovirus exposure and HLA in healthy donors. The study ran its PCR with 60 Vbeta and 13 Jbeta primers. The table came from immunoSEQ multiplex PCR; TCRdb's copy has only in-frame clones and leaves some out. The sample carries approximately 120,000 clones, 76% recorded once. CDR1 and CDR2 (germline): SGHAT, FQNNGV. V was clipped by 5 bases and J by 5 bases; unmatched bases: 16. This CDR3 is 18 amino acids long. Sequences were obtained from PBMCs. The rearrangement links TRBV11-2 to TRBJ2-3, with 10 bases matching TRBD1. The TCR was taken from a man aged 45-65 years in good health and CMV-seronegative. CDR3 sequence: CASSLLSGTGVLRDTQYF. CDR3 nucleotides: TGTGCCAGCAGCCTCCTCTCCGGGACAGGGGTGTTGAGAGATACGCAGTATTTT.